The clone carrying this TCR beta chain was detected many times. As yet, its antigen is unknown. The data derive from a study of T cell repertoires in cytomegalovirus infection. Points from the study as a whole: Dominating the ex vivo response were HLA-C-restricted CMV-specific TCR beta clonotypes.

TCRdb passed the reads through MiXCR, listing each CDR3 protein once. The sample has about 830,000 distinct CDR3 sequences; around a third are singletons. The receptor was derived from a human donor in good health (CMV status not recorded). Some clones in this sample may be carry-over from other donors' samples. The input for sequencing was cultured CD8+ T cells from PBMCs, taken from culture after CMV antigen stimulation.

CDR3 protein: CASTPWGGVPSTDTQYF. In DNA form, the CDR3 reads TGTGCCAGCACCCCTTGGGGCGGGGTCCCCAGCACAGATACGCAGTATTTT. The rearrangement uses TRBV7-2 and TRBJ2-3, with a possible D match to TRBD2 (6 bases). CDR3 length: 17 amino acids. Trimming took 7 bases from V and 0 from J, leaving 20 bases between them. The V gene's germline CDR1 is SGHTA and CDR2 FQGNSA.